These T cell receptor beta chains were read from a single sample in a study of identifying expanded T cells in peripheral blood. Sequenced by immunoSEQ multiplex PCR; TCRdb stores in-frame clones only, minus some. Of some 76,000 clones in the sample, roughly 90% were seen once. The specimen was blood. The receptors shown here come from a person between 18 and 75 years old in good health. CDR3s include the opening cysteine and the closing phenylalanine or tryptophan. A D gene is named only where the DNA matches it firmly. Size values are once, few and many counts, or a class for expanded clones, and some rows have none.

TGCAGCGGTGGGGACAGCAACTATGGCTACACCTTC	CSGGDSNYGYTF	TRBV29-1	.	TRBD1	TRBJ1-2
TGTGCCAGCAGCTCCGGGACAGTACCACCTCTCTCTGGAAACACCATATATTTT	CASSSGTVPPLSGNTIYF	TRBV7-2	.	TRBD1	TRBJ1-3
TGTGCCAGCAGCTTGGCGGCTAACTATGGCTACACCTTC	CASSLAANYGYTF	TRBV5-4	.	.	TRBJ1-2
TGTGCCAGCAGCTTATATCAGCCCCAGCATTTT	CASSLYQPQHF	TRBV11-3	once	.	TRBJ1-5
TGTGCCAGCAGCCTGCAGGCGAACACTGAAGCTTTCTTT	CASSLQANTEAFF	TRBV28	.	.	TRBJ1-1
TGTGCCAGCCTCGGGAGAGCCGGGGGCGAGCAGTACTTC	CASLGRAGGEQYF	TRBV28	.	.	TRBJ2-7
TGTGCCAGCAGCTCGGGACTAGCCAGACCCACAGATACGCAGTATTTT	CASSSGLARPTDTQYF	TRBV5-6	.	TRBD2	TRBJ2-3
TGTGCCAGTAGCGTCCCACCCGGGACTAGTAGTACAAATGAGCAGTTCTTC	CASSVPPGTSSTNEQFF	TRBV19	.	TRBD2	TRBJ2-1
TGTGCCAGCAGCTCGCGCGTTAGGGGCCCGAGGTACTACAATGAGCAGTTCTTC	CASSSRVRGPRYYNEQFF	TRBV7-9	once	.	TRBJ2-1
TGTGCCAGCAGCCCCAGTGAGAGGAACACTGAAGCTTTCTTT	CASSPSERNTEAFF	TRBV4-2	.	.	TRBJ1-1
TGTGCCATCACCTCCCGAGAGGGGATCGAAGCTTTCTTT	CAITSREGIEAFF	TRBV10-3	.	.	TRBJ1-1
TGCGCCAGCAGCCAAGGGATACTAGAGCCACTACTTCAAGAGACCCAGTACTTC	CASSQGILEPLLQETQYF	TRBV4-1	.	.	TRBJ2-5
TGTGCCAGTAATGTGGCAGGCGACAATGAGCAGTTCTTC	CASNVAGDNEQFF	TRBV19	.	.	TRBJ2-1
TGTGCCAGCAGCTTCGACAGGGACACTGAAGCTTTCTTT	CASSFDRDTEAFF	TRBV7-2	.	TRBD1	TRBJ1-1
TGTGCCAGCAGTGTGGGGGCAGAGACCCAGTACTTC	CASSVGAETQYF	TRBV25-1	.	.	TRBJ2-5
TGCAGCGTTGTGGGACAGGGTTTCGGTGAGCAGTTCTTC	CSVVGQGFGEQFF	TRBV29-1	once	TRBD1	TRBJ2-1
TGTGCCAGCAGCCTTGGGACAGGGAATCACCAGCCCCAGCATTTT	CASSLGTGNHQPQHF	TRBV11-2	.	TRBD1	TRBJ1-5
TGTGCCAGCTCACCTCGGGCCGCGGGGGCGCAAACTAATGAAAAACTGTTTTTT	CASSPRAAGAQTNEKLFF	TRBV18	.	.	TRBJ1-4
TGTGCCAGCATCTTTAGCGGGATAGTCACCGGGGAGCTGTTTTTT	CASIFSGIVTGELFF	TRBV28	.	TRBD2	TRBJ2-2
TGTGCCAGCAGTTTGAGGACTAGCGGGCCCTACGAGCAGTACTTC	CASSLRTSGPYEQYF	TRBV28	once	TRBD2	TRBJ2-7
TGTGCCAGCAGCCGACGGGACAGGGGAAAGAGTCAGCCCCAGCATTTT	CASSRRDRGKSQPQHF	TRBV11-3	.	TRBD1	TRBJ1-5
TGTGCCAGCAGTTTAAATAGCAATCAGCCCCAGCATTTT	CASSLNSNQPQHF	TRBV6-5	.	.	TRBJ1-5
TGTGCCAGCAGAAGCACAGGGCTCGCACCCTACGAGCAGTACTTC	CASRSTGLAPYEQYF	TRBV6-5	once	.	TRBJ2-7
TGTGCCAGTAGTATATCCCGGACTAGCCGGGCCGGGGAGCTGTTTTTT	CASSISRTSRAGELFF	TRBV19	once	TRBD2	TRBJ2-2
TGTGCCAGCAGCAGGGGGGACAACTACGAGCAGTACTTC	CASSRGDNYEQYF	TRBV11-2	.	.	TRBJ2-7
TGTGCCAGCAGCCCACGGGCTAGCGGGCCGCAGTTCTTC	CASSPRASGPQFF	TRBV13	.	TRBD2	TRBJ2-1
TGTGCCATCAATAGGGATCAGAACCTTAACTATGGCTACACCTTC	CAINRDQNLNYGYTF	TRBV10-3	.	.	TRBJ1-2
TGCGCCAGCTCCCTCTTTTTCCCGAAGAGCACAGATACGCAGTATTTT	CASSLFFPKSTDTQYF	TRBV4-1	.	.	TRBJ2-3
TGTGCCAGCAGCTTGGGGACAGGGGTTTACGAGCAGTACTTC	CASSLGTGVYEQYF	TRBV11-2	.	TRBD1	TRBJ2-7
TGTGCCAGCAGCTCTCGGGAGGCTTACTACAATGAGCAGTTCTTC	CASSSREAYYNEQFF	TRBV7-3	.	TRBD2	TRBJ2-1
TGTGCCAGCAGCTTAGTCGGCAGAAACAATGAGCAGTTCTTC	CASSLVGRNNEQFF	TRBV7-6	.	.	TRBJ2-1
TGTGCTAGTGGTTTAGGCGGGGGACTAGCGGGTGCAAATCAAGAGACCCAGTACTTC	CASGLGGGLAGANQETQYF	TRBV12-5	.	TRBD2	TRBJ2-5
TGTGCCAGCAGCTTAGCGCAGGGACACGGGCCTAGCACAGATACGCAGTATTTT	CASSLAQGHGPSTDTQYF	TRBV7-6	.	.	TRBJ2-3
TGTGCCACCAGTGCTAGGACAGGGTACACTGAAGCTTTCTTT	CATSARTGYTEAFF	TRBV15	.	TRBD1	TRBJ1-1
TGTGCCAGCAGTGGGCTAGCGGGAGGGGTCGAGCAGTACTTC	CASSGLAGGVEQYF	TRBV2	.	TRBD2	TRBJ2-7
TGTGCCAGCAGTTCCACATCGACAGGGGCCAGGGGTTATGGCTACACCTTC	CASSSTSTGARGYGYTF	TRBV28	.	TRBD1	TRBJ1-2
TGTGCCAGCAGCTTCTGGGGCACAGATACGCAGTATTTT	CASSFWGTDTQYF	TRBV7-2	.	.	TRBJ2-3
TGTGCCAGCAGTCCACTTTATGGACAGGCGAACACTGAAGCTTTCTTT	CASSPLYGQANTEAFF	TRBV28	few	TRBD1	TRBJ1-1
TGTGCCAGCAGACCATGGGACAGCGCTAATGAAAAACTGTTTTTT	CASRPWDSANEKLFF	TRBV28	.	TRBD1	TRBJ1-4
TGTGCCAGTACCGCAGGCCGGACGTCGGAGACCCAGTACTTC	CASTAGRTSETQYF	TRBV19	once	.	TRBJ2-5
TGTGCCAGCAGCCGTCTGGGAGACAGGAATAACGAGCAGTACTTC	CASSRLGDRNNEQYF	TRBV5-5	.	.	TRBJ2-7
TGCGCCAGCAGCTTGGCCGTTGGACAGTCAAAGTTCTTC	CASSLAVGQSKFF	TRBV5-1	.	.	TRBJ2-1
TGTGCCAGCAGCTTAAGCGGGACCATCTACGAGCAGTACTTC	CASSLSGTIYEQYF	TRBV11-2	.	TRBD2	TRBJ2-7
TGTGCTAGTGGTTTGGGAACAGGGACCCCTCGGCCCCAGCATTTT	CASGLGTGTPRPQHF	TRBV12-5	.	.	TRBJ1-5
TGTGCCAGCAGTCTAGGGGCGGGGGCGTCCAATGAGCAGTTCTTC	CASSLGAGASNEQFF	TRBV27	.	.	TRBJ2-1
TGTGCCAGCAGTGCGAACTGGAACACTGAAGCTTTCTTT	CASSANWNTEAFF	TRBV6-1	.	.	TRBJ1-1
TGTGCCAGCAGCTTACAGGGACTAGTAGCCGGGGAGCTGTTTTTT	CASSLQGLVAGELFF	TRBV13	.	TRBD2	TRBJ2-2
TGTGCCAGCAAAAAGGACCCGGGACTAGCACACAATGAGCAGTTCTTC	CASKKDPGLAHNEQFF	TRBV19	.	TRBD2	TRBJ2-1
TGTGCCAGCAGCTTGCACCCAAGTGAGCAGTACTTC	CASSLHPSEQYF	TRBV7-6	.	.	TRBJ2-7
TGTGCCAGCAGTCGGGTTGGCAATCAGCCCCAGCATTTT	CASSRVGNQPQHF	TRBV28	.	.	TRBJ1-5
TGTGCCATCAGTGATATTCAGGGATCGAGCAATCAGCCCCAGCATTTT	CAISDIQGSSNQPQHF	TRBV10-3	.	.	TRBJ1-5
TGTGCCAGCACCTCCCCTTCAGAACTCCTGGGACGGACAGGGGGAGATGATCAGCCCCAGCATTTT	CASTSPSELLGRTGGDDQPQHF	TRBV28	.	TRBD1	TRBJ1-5
TGTGCTAGTGGTTTAATGACCGGGACAGTCCATGCTTTCTTT	CASGLMTGTVHAFF	TRBV12-5	once	TRBD1	TRBJ1-1
TGTGCCAGCAGTCCAGGGACTAGCGGATTAGGGCAGTACTTC	CASSPGTSGLGQYF	TRBV27	.	TRBD2	TRBJ2-7
TGTGCCAGCAGCCCAGAGGGGGATCAGCCCCAGCATTTT	CASSPEGDQPQHF	TRBV6-5	.	.	TRBJ1-5
TGTGCCAGCAGCAGAAGGATGGATTCACCCCTCCACTTT	CASSRRMDSPLHF	TRBV21-1	.	.	TRBJ1-6
TGTGCCAGCAGTTCCACAGGGCTTAACACTGAAGCTTTCTTT	CASSSTGLNTEAFF	TRBV6-6	.	.	TRBJ1-1
TGTGCCAGCAGTCTACAGGGAGACTATGGCTACACCTTC	CASSLQGDYGYTF	TRBV7-9	few	.	TRBJ1-2